A single count supports the clone carrying this T cell receptor (beta chain). The data stem from a study of blood T cell repertoires in COVID-19. V was pared by 3 bases and J by 7 bases, with 16 bases between. Per germline, CDR1 LNHDA and CDR2 SQIVND (reference sequence). This CDR3 comprises 15 residues. Data came from immunoSEQ multiplex PCR; TCRdb stores just in-frame clones and leaves some out. This table holds about 150,000 clones, roughly 77% found once. Sequenced input: peripheral blood. The clonotype comes from a woman in her sixties or seventies with COVID-19, enrolled during active disease. The chain has TRBV19 and TRBJ1-5; tentative D call: TRBD1 (5 bases). CDR3: CASSIYEGRRQPQHF. Written as DNA, the CDR3 is TGTGCCAGTAGTATTTACGAGGGGAGGCGGCAGCCCCAGCATTTT.